This passage covers 32 T cell receptor beta chains from one sample sequenced in a study of blood T cell repertoires in COVID-19 (dated by TCRdb to the early 2020s). Receptor amplification or capture employed the immunoSEQ multiplex PCR assay. TCRdb took over this immuneACCESS table, retaining in-frame rearrangements with V and J assigned. Such tables are incomplete; in checked studies, under half of the missing clones stem from an unresolved V gene, and the remainder is unexplained. The sample contains some 200,000 clones, roughly 87% of them found a single time. The ten most abundant clones make up under 13% of the sample. Sequenced input: PBMCs or T cells enriched from blood (not recorded which). Receptors were obtained from a man younger than 35 with acute COVID-19.

As DNA, the CDR3 is TGTGCCAGCAGCACGGGGACTAGCGGGAGTGTTTATGAGCAGTTCTTC. It encodes CASSTGTSGSVYEQFF. V and J are TRBV7-3 and TRBJ2-1, with 14 bases lining up with TRBD2. CDR3 length equals 16 residues. Germline V gene data show CDR1 as SGHTA and CDR2 as FQGTGA. The trim removed 5 bases at V and 8 bases at J, leaving 8 bases unmatched.

The chain uses TRBV7-2 and TRBJ1-4; unclear D gene. Looked up from germline, CDR1 is SGHTA and CDR2 is FQGNSA. With 1 base removed from V and 7 bases from J, the gap between germline ends came to 10 bases. There are 14 residues in the CDR3. CDR3 sequence: CASSLGGFVEKLFF. In DNA, the CDR3 is TGTGCCAGCAGCTTAGGAGGTTTCGTTGAAAAACTGTTTTTT.

V usage is TRBV10-3 and J usage is TRBJ1-1; 7 bases are shared with TRBD1. CDR1 and CDR2 from the germline V gene are ENHRY and SYGVKD. After removal of 4 bases from V and 5 bases from J, the junction contained 22 bases not matched to a gene. The CDR3 extends over 19 amino acids. For the CDR3, the DNA is TGTGCCATCAGTGGACAGCTTGGACAGGCAACCCTGGGAACAACTGAAGCTTTCTTT. Translating it yields CAISGQLGQATLGTTEAFF.

The V and J genes are TRBV14 and TRBJ2-7; maybe TRBD2 (6 bases). CDR3 size: 14 residues. Trimming removed 4 bases from V and 6 bases from J, with 16 bases in between. The germline V gene has CDR1 SGHDN and CDR2 FVKESK. The CDR3 nucleotides read TGTGCCAGCAGCCCCGGGGGAGTAACCGCCGAGCAGTACTTC. Its translation is CASSPGGVTAEQYF.

The chain is built from TRBV20-1 and TRBJ1-2; D ambiguous. V shed 5 bases and J shed 8 bases, with 6 bases lying between them. CDR1 is DFQATT, CDR2 SNEGSKA, per germline (reference sequence). The CDR3 length is 9 residues. This chain's CDR3 is CSALEGYTF. CDR3 nucleotide sequence: TGCAGTGCTCTCGAGGGCTACACCTTC.

The chain couples TRBV10-1 to TRBJ1-3; weak D call: TRBD1 (6 bases). Looked up from germline, CDR1 is WNHNN and CDR2 is SYGVQD (reference sequence). V lost 4 bases and J 0 bases, leaving 7 bases between the germline ends. The CDR3 extends over 14 amino acids. The CDR3 sequence is CASSAGDSGNTIYF. CDR3 nucleotide sequence: TGCGCCAGCAGTGCAGGGGACTCTGGAAACACCATATATTTT.

The V call is TRBV5-1, the J call TRBJ2-7; D may be TRBD1 (5 bases). The CDR3 extends over 14 amino acids. The germline V gene encodes CDR1 SGHRS and CDR2 YFSETQ. The V gene lost 6 bases and the J gene lost 0 bases, with 13 bases spanning the gap. CDR3 region: CASTNRQSSYEQYF. In DNA form, the CDR3 reads TGCGCCAGCACGAATCGACAGAGCTCCTACGAGCAGTACTTC.

The chain links TRBV11-1 to TRBJ2-7; 7 bases align to TRBD2. Germline V gene lookup returns CDR1 SGHAT and CDR2 FQDESV (reference sequence). V trimming: 4 bases; J trimming: 2 bases; junction bases outside the gene matches: 8. This CDR3 region has 15 residues. In DNA, the CDR3 is TGTGCCAGCAGCTCCCAGACTAGCCGAACCTACGAGCAGTACTTC. Translating gives CASSSQTSRTYEQYF.

V gene TRBV2 combines with J gene TRBJ2-1; 8 bases match TRBD2. Trimming removed 11 bases from V and 1 base from J; junction bases left unmatched: 4. Germline V lookup: CDR1 SNHLY, CDR2 FYNNEI. CDR3 size: 13 residues. CDR3 sequence reads: CAATSGSYNEQFF. CDR3 DNA: TGTGCCGCTACTAGCGGATCCTACAATGAGCAGTTCTTC.

The chain couples TRBV2 to TRBJ2-1; TRBD2 aligns across 7 bases. Germline CDR1 is SNHLY and CDR2 is FYNNEI. This CDR3 contains 12 residues. V shed 4 bases and J 8 bases; nucleotides not matched to a gene: 2. CDR3 nucleotides: TGTGCCAGCAGTGCGGCGGGGGATGAGCAGTTCTTC. Protein product: CASSAAGDEQFF.

The rearrangement joins TRBV6-5 to TRBJ1-2, with 8 bases that match TRBD1. The germline V gene has CDR1 MNHEY and CDR2 SVGAGI. This CDR3 contains 14 residues. The junction had 8 bases not matched to a gene; V was cut back by 5 bases and J by 6 bases. The CDR3 nucleotides read TGTGCCAGCAGTCTACCTACGGACAGGGATGGCTACACCTTC. Translating it yields CASSLPTDRDGYTF.

The chain combines TRBV6-1 with TRBJ1-5, with 8 bases matching TRBD1. Unmatched junction bases numbered 8, after V lost 1 base and J lost 0 bases. This CDR3 comprises 18 residues. Germline lookup yields CDR1 MNHNS and CDR2 SASEGT. The CDR3 region is CASSEVGQEIYSNQPQHF. Here the CDR3 DNA reads TGTGCCAGCAGTGAAGTGGGACAGGAAATTTATAGCAATCAGCCCCAGCATTTT.

Comment on this clone: Just one base apart from a much larger clone, this may be a read error. This sample includes further DNA sequences coding for the same CDR3. CDR3 sequence (DNA): TGTGCCAGCAGCTTGAGCTCTGGAAACACCATATATTTT. It translates to CASSLSSGNTIYF. The rearrangement links TRBV7-9 to TRBJ1-3; D gene ambiguous. V gave up 3 bases and J gave up 0 bases, with 3 bases separating them. Per the germline V gene, CDR1 is SEHNR and CDR2 is FQNEAQ (reference sequence). The CDR3 spans 13 residues.

The chain joins TRBV28 to TRBJ2-4; TRBD1 aligns across 8 bases. The CDR3 loop spans 16 amino acids. Trimming at V came to 3 bases and at J to 8 bases, leaving 12 bases not matched to a gene. Germline lookup yields CDR1 MDHEN and CDR2 SYDVKM. CDR3 DNA sequence: TGTGCCAGCAGTTTTGCTCAGGGGACAGGCCCAGACATTCAGTACTTC. It codes for CASSFAQGTGPDIQYF.

The chain employs TRBV2 and TRBJ2-5; 8 positions match TRBD1. The length of the CDR3 is 13 residues. The J segment lost 3 bases and the V segment lost 8 bases, leaving 5 bases of the junction unmatched. Germline CDR1 reads SNHLY; CDR2 reads FYNNEI. This chain's CDR3 is CASLWTGKETQYF. CDR3 in DNA: TGTGCCAGCCTCTGGACAGGGAAAGAGACCCAGTACTTC.

The V call is TRBV14, the J call TRBJ2-2; the D gene is possibly TRBD1 (5 bases). This CDR3 is built from 20 residues. Deletions cut 5 bases from V and 0 bases from J, with 25 bases between. CDR1 and CDR2 from the germline V gene are SGHDN and FVKESK. The CDR3 loop reads CASSTLYGARGIANTGELFF. The CDR3 DNA reads as TGTGCCAGCAGCACCTTATATGGGGCTCGAGGTATCGCGAACACCGGGGAGCTGTTTTTT.

The chain recombines TRBV27 with TRBJ2-1, with 13 bases that match TRBD2. The length of the CDR3 is 15 residues. Germline V CDR1 and CDR2: MNHEY, SMNVEV (reference sequence). The junction had 6 bases not matched to a gene; V was cut back by 5 bases and J by 8 bases. The CDR3: CASSLGTSGTHEQFF. CDR3 nucleotide sequence: TGTGCCAGCAGTCTGGGGACTAGCGGGACGCATGAGCAGTTCTTC.

This clone is a singleton in its sample. V is TRBV5-4 and J is TRBJ2-3, with D possibly matching TRBD2 (6 bases). The length of the CDR3 is 15 residues. CDR1 and CDR2 (germline): SGHNT, YYREEE (reference sequence). The V gene lost 5 bases and the J gene lost 2 bases, with 15 bases spanning the gap. The CDR3 coding sequence is TGTGCCAGCAGACCTCGCGGGGTTGCCACAGATACGCAGTATTTT. Protein: CASRPRGVATDTQYF. Using reference TRBV5-4 and TRBJ2-3 for the parts outside the CDR3, the full variable domain is ETGVTQSPTHLIKTRGQQVTLRCSSQSGHNTVSWYQQALGQGPQFIFQYYREEENGRGNFPPRFSGLQFPNYSSELNVNALELDDSALYLCASRPRGVATDTQYFGPGTRLTVL.

This rearrangement joins TRBV5-6 to TRBJ2-7; TRBD1 matches 9 bases. The J segment lost 4 bases and the V segment lost 3 bases, leaving 5 bases of the junction unmatched. This CDR3 has 14 amino acids. Germline lookup yields CDR1 SGHDT and CDR2 YYEEEE. DNA for the CDR3: TGTGCCAGCAGCTCGACCGGGACAGGGTACGAGCAGTACTTC. Translated, it gives CASSSTGTGYEQYF.

The V call is TRBV28, the J call TRBJ1-5; 9 bases are shared with TRBD1. Germline lookup yields CDR1 MDHEN and CDR2 SYDVKM. This CDR3 comprises 18 residues. V dropped 6 bases and J dropped 0; count of bases not matched to a gene: 12. The DNA for the CDR3 is TGTGCCAGCAGGGCTTCGGGACAGGGAATTTATAGCAATCAGCCCCAGCATTTT. Its protein product is CASRASGQGIYSNQPQHF.

V and J are TRBV12-3 or TRBV12-4 and TRBJ2-2, with a weak D call TRBD1 (5 bases). Trimming cost V 3 bases and J 5 bases, with 7 bases left between them. This CDR3 region has 13 residues. CDR3 loop: CASSFTGTGELFF. Written as DNA, the CDR3 is TGTGCCAGCAGTTTTACAGGTACCGGGGAGCTGTTTTTT.

The rearrangement uses TRBV5-1 and TRBJ2-7; 8 bases fit TRBD2. Losses at the gene ends were 2 bases for V and 2 bases for J; bases not matched to a gene: 12. Germline loops: CDR1 SGHRS, CDR2 YFSETQ. The CDR3 runs 17 residues. The CDR3: CASSFGLRSGSPYEQYF. CDR3 nucleotides: TGCGCCAGCAGCTTTGGGCTGCGAAGCGGGAGCCCCTACGAGCAGTACTTC. Together with reference TRBV5-1 and TRBJ2-7, the CDR3 gives the full variable domain: KAGVTQTPRYLIKTRGQQVTLSCSPISGHRSVSWYQQTPGQGLQFLFEYFSETQRNKGNFPGRFSGRQFSNSRSEMNVSTLELGDSALYLCASSFGLRSGSPYEQYFGPGTRLTVT.

The chain carries TRBV7-2 and TRBJ2-1, with 7 bases that match TRBD2. The germline gives CDR1 SGHTA, CDR2 FQGNSA. The CDR3 spans 16 residues. V dropped 2 bases and J dropped 6; count of bases not matched to a gene: 10. CDR3 in DNA: TGTGCCAGCAGCTTACGATTTATCGGGAGGACCAATGAGCAGTTCTTC. Its protein is CASSLRFIGRTNEQFF.

The chain recombines TRBV4-1 with TRBJ1-2, with D maybe TRBD1 (5 bases). The germline gives CDR1 MGHRA, CDR2 YSYEKL. Trimming left V 1 base short and J 0 bases short, with 12 bases between. The CDR3 extends over 16 amino acids. CDR3 DNA sequence: TGCGCCAGCAGCCAAGTGGGGCACCTCTCTAACTATGGCTACACCTTC. Translating gives CASSQVGHLSNYGYTF.

The genes are TRBV21-1 and TRBJ2-5; TRBD2 reflects the table's D call only, with no check against the DNA. TRBV21-1 is flagged as a pseudogene. The CDR3 is 17 residues long. The CDR3 region has the DNA TGTGCCAGCAGCAAAGGAGCTAGCGGGAGGGCCGGGGAGACCCAGTACTTC. Translation gives CASSKGASGRAGETQYF.

The rearrangement joins TRBV5-6 to TRBJ2-2, with D possibly matching TRBD1 (5 bases). The CDR3 has 13 residues. Germline loops: CDR1 SGHDT, CDR2 YYEEEE. V shed 7 bases and J shed 6 bases, with 13 bases lying between them. The CDR3 loop is CASGREGAGELFF. CDR3 DNA: TGTGCCAGCGGCAGGGAAGGGGCCGGGGAGCTGTTTTTT.

V gene TRBV5-1 combines with J gene TRBJ1-5; maybe TRBD1 (6 bases). Between the trimmed V and J ends, which lost 2 bases and 5 bases, there was a span of 14 bases. The germline V gene encodes CDR1 SGHRS and CDR2 YFSETQ. The CDR3 is made up of 15 amino acids. CDR3 bases: TGCGCCAGCAGCTTAGCCCCAGGGGATTATCAGCCCCAGCATTTT. Protein product: CASSLAPGDYQPQHF. The full variable domain, completed using reference TRBV5-1 and TRBJ1-5, is KAGVTQTPRYLIKTRGQQVTLSCSPISGHRSVSWYQQTPGQGLQFLFEYFSETQRNKGNFPGRFSGRQFSNSRSEMNVSTLELGDSALYLCASSLAPGDYQPQHFGDGTRLSIL.

This chain links TRBV6-5 with TRBJ2-1, with TRBD1 matching over 8 bases. Trimming took 5 bases from V and 9 from J; bases not matched to a gene: 12. Germline V gives CDR1 MNHEY, CDR2 SVGAGI. The CDR3 has 15 amino acids. CDR3 protein: CASSPGQGYLGEQFF. Here the CDR3 DNA reads TGTGCCAGCAGTCCCGGACAGGGTTATTTAGGTGAGCAGTTCTTC.

The chain couples TRBV2 to TRBJ1-5, with TRBD1 identical over 8 bases. The V segment lost 6 bases and the J segment 7 bases; nucleotides outside the gene matches: 8. This CDR3 is 14 amino acids long. Germline V gene sequence: CDR1 SNHLY, CDR2 FYNNEI. The CDR3 nucleotides read TGTGCCAGCAGGGGGACAGGCTTTTCCCAGCCCCAGCATTTT. It is translated as CASRGTGFSQPQHF.

The rearrangement joins TRBV5-1 to TRBJ2-1, with 8 bases that match TRBD2. CDR3 length: 15 amino acids. Germline CDR1 reads SGHRS; CDR2 reads YFSETQ. The trim removed 0 bases at V and 5 bases at J, leaving 4 bases unmatched. Here the CDR3 DNA reads TGCGCCAGCAGCTTGGTGGCGGGAGGAAACAATGAGCAGTTCTTC. Encoded protein: CASSLVAGGNNEQFF.

The chain employs TRBV7-3 and TRBJ2-1; TRBD2 matches at 8 bases. CDR3 length: 13 amino acids. Germline CDR1 is SGHTA and CDR2 is FQGTGA. Germline trimming cut 3 bases from V and 8 bases from J; bases unmatched to any gene: 3. CDR3 residues: CASSFTSGYEQFF. CDR3 nucleotide sequence: TGTGCCAGCAGCTTTACTAGCGGCTATGAGCAGTTCTTC.

V is TRBV9 and J is TRBJ2-3; TRBD2 matches 13 bases. The germline V gene has CDR1 SGDLS and CDR2 YYNGEE. The J segment lost 1 base and the V segment lost 3 bases, leaving 2 bases of the junction unmatched. The CDR3 length is 16 residues. The DNA of the CDR3 is TGTGCCAGCAGCGAGGGACTAGCGGGACGCACAGATACGCAGTATTTT. Translation gives CASSEGLAGRTDTQYF.